A single sample gave rise to the 3 T cell receptor beta chains below, sequenced in a study of response to subunit inactivated influenza vaccine. TCRdb re-called the RT-PCR reads through MiXCR, storing one row per CDR3 protein. The profile shows roughly 570,000 distinct CDR3 sequences, 12% to 15% of them singletons. The sample here was PBMCs from blood, taken about 13 days after vaccination. Source of these receptors: a man aged 50 to 59 who received an inactivated influenza vaccine.

V is TRBV6-2 or TRBV6-3 and J is TRBJ2-7; the D gene is possibly TRBD1 (5 bases). Germline V gene data show CDR1 as MNHEY and CDR2 as SVGEGT. Trimming shortened V by 6 bases and J by 2 bases, and 11 bases separated the two germline ends. This CDR3 is built from 13 residues. Here the CDR3 DNA reads TGTGCCAGCAGACAGGACGGTCCCTACGAGCAGTACTTC. Translating gives CASRQDGPYEQYF.

This sequence joins TRBV10-3 and TRBJ1-1; D is possibly TRBD1 (6 bases). CDR3 length equals 15 residues. Per the germline V gene, CDR1 is ENHRY and CDR2 is SYGVKD. V lost 6 bases and J 4 bases, leaving 18 bases between the germline ends. In DNA, the CDR3 is TGTGCCATCAGCAGAGGGGGGGGCCGTGGCACTGAAGCTTTCTTT. It codes for CAISRGGGRGTEAFF.

The chain carries TRBV15 and TRBJ2-3; 8 positions agree with TRBD1. The germline V gene encodes CDR1 LNHNV and CDR2 YYDKDF (reference sequence). With 2 bases clipped from V and 3 bases from J, the junction kept 7 bases outside the gene matches. The CDR3 is made up of 16 amino acids. The CDR3 is CATSRNRQGATDTQYF. CDR3 DNA: TGTGCCACCAGCAGAAATCGGCAGGGGGCTACAGATACGCAGTATTTT.